This T cell receptor (beta chain) derives from a study of T cell responses to AZD1222 COVID-19 vaccine. This table comes from immunoSEQ multiplex PCR, and its TCRdb copy is limited to in-frame clones, with some not included. Among roughly 200,000 clones, approximately 91% were seen once, and the ten largest hold approximately 1.7%. V was clipped by 5 bases and J by 1 base; unmatched bases: 7. CDR3 length: 15 residues. Germline V lookup: CDR1 SGHVS, CDR2 FQNEAQ. The starting material was peripheral blood, obtained 28 days after the second AZD1222 dose. V gene TRBV7-8 combines with J gene TRBJ2-7; 8 bases are shared with TRBD2. This clonotype was obtained from an adult who received the AZD1222 COVID-19 vaccine. Written as DNA, the CDR3 is TGTGCCAGCAGCGGCCAGCGGGAGCGATCCTACGAGCAGTACTTC. Translated: CASSGQRERSYEQYF.